This T cell receptor (beta chain) was sequenced during a study of cytomegalovirus exposure and HLA in healthy donors (dated by TCRdb to 2017 to 2019). Background for the entire study: An earlier analysis of under 600 of the donors reported about 250 Gb of sequence data and 120 million or so unique TCR beta sequences from 150 million to 200 million T cells. An early release that covered some 640 HLA-typed donors contained around 300 gigabases of sequencing data and some 87 million unique TCR sequences. Of the 300 to 450 genotyped donors, 65% to 90% were placed in the genetic ancestry cluster associated with self-reported Caucasian donors. The study aimed to test whether signatures of past pathogen exposure could be identified by cataloging public T cell receptors. The study profiled the T cell repertoires of about 640 subjects by immunosequencing and related them to cytomegalovirus serostatus. A separate validation cohort of 100 to 150 different subjects was used in addition to the roughly 640-subject first cohort. The study combined high-throughput TCR immunosequencing, statistical association of individual TCRs with disease status, and machine learning to predict cytomegalovirus infection status. In a later analysis, previously published TCR beta repertoires from several hundred donors were re-analyzed and high-resolution HLA genotyping was added so that TCR occurrence patterns could be studied. The later analysis used no new phenotypic data to find candidate immune exposures, relying instead on TCR beta sequences and their occurrence across donors. To decide whether each TCR beta V gene segment behaved as functional or pseudogenic, an earlier analysis of 587 of the donors relied on high-throughput TCR beta sequencing. Donor age, sex, ethnicity and CMV serostatus were collected together with the repertoire data. A later genetic analysis used genome-wide SNP genotypes for about 55% of the 666 donors, treating that subset as a discovery cohort. Every repertoire in the discovery cohort had been generated on one and the same sequencing platform. HLA typing covered class I and class II loci at four-digit resolution. The number of donors typed differed by locus, with roughly 620-630 for A, B, C, DRB1 and DQB1, roughly 520 for DQA1, about 610 for DPA1, and some 470 for DPB1. About five DR-DQ haplotypes were handled as single units for association and clustering because linkage in the cohort was strong. Among about 410 genotyped donors of the cohort, an average of approximately 220,000 unique TCR beta nucleotide sequences was sequenced per donor, of which about 19% were non-productive. What the work shows at the level of the full study, not this receptor alone: Correlated functional status among segregating V segments might be attributable to linkage disequilibrium, but an unknown experimental factor could not be ruled out. A further reported finding was that TCR beta sequences accurately predicted the HLA-A and HLA-B alleles for most subjects in the first cohort. Because some donors lacked HLA typing at each locus, the association tests relied only on the typed subset. Compared with equally common non-associated chains, HLA-associated TCR beta chains in a later analysis were more clonally expanded and had lower generation probabilities. Across donors, most TCR sequences were observed very rarely, whereas some public TCRs were present in many individuals. According to a later analysis, most CMV-associated TCR beta chains appeared to be HLA-restricted, and the HLA associations seemed to be driven largely by CMV exposure. In an earlier analysis of fewer than 750 of the donors, most TCR beta V segments were observed in productive rearrangements about 87% or about 30% of the time, broadly matching IMGT annotations. A later analysis associated 16,951 TCR beta sequences with specific HLA alleles at a false discovery rate of 0.05. In the study, approximately 160 TCR beta chains were listed as associated with cytomegalovirus. According to a later analysis, TCR association rates differed among HLA loci, with DRB1 alleles showing the most associated TCRs and HLA-C alleles showing the fewest. A cluster of highly shared sequence variants was judged likely to represent a technical artifact of the sequencing pipeline. The only immune exposure information available for the cohort was CMV serostatus. According to a later genetic analysis, donors in an Asian-associated ancestry cluster had fewer N-insertions in productive TCRs than the approximately 650-donor mean. The presence/absence analyses assumed that sequencing depth was roughly uniform across donors, and that assumption may not be true. Three of the identified cytomegalovirus-associated TCR beta chains were confirmed in vitro to be specific for cytomegalovirus antigens. In a later analysis, several top co-occurrence clusters were reported to appear linked to parvovirus B19, influenza, CMV and Epstein-Barr virus. The earlier analysis of 450 to 700 of the donors excluded fewer than 20 rarely observed V segments, including chromosome 9 orphons, because counts were too low. A later genetic analysis associated a missense DCLRE1C variant with V-gene and J-gene trimming of TCR beta chains, and an independent cohort replicated the association. The authors suggested that the approach could potentially be generalized to other disease states and immunological phenotypes. The classifier was reported to diagnose cytomegalovirus status with high specificity and sensitivity in both the original cohort and the validation cohort. Some IMGT-functional V segments, including TRBV6-2 and TRBV6-3, could not be told apart with the 87-base-pair reads, so those segments were excluded. When HLA alleles, especially DR and DQ, strongly co-occurred, TCR associations were difficult to assign to individual alleles. Only TCR beta chains were sequenced in this cohort, and the absence of alpha or paired-chain data limited detectable features.

Reading from cysteine to phenylalanine, the CDR3 counts 13 amino acids. CDR3 DNA only is kept here, 39 bases in frame from base 1. Trimming removed 0 bases from V and 7 bases from J, leaving 6 bases between the germline ends. The germline V gene (reference sequence) sets CDR1 to SSHAT and CDR2 to FNYEAQ. On this clone itself: Which antigen it targets is not known. No base qualities exist here, and no much larger clone lies one base off it.

The cohort comprised 666 healthy bone marrow donors. At the time of sampling, all cohort members were nominally healthy, though unrecorded immune exposures were likely present. The donor tested CMV seropositive and was one of the 289 seropositive cohort members. A peripheral blood sample was provided by each donor, and peripheral blood mononuclear cells were used for TCR beta sequencing. Genomic DNA was extracted from the blood cell samples with the Qiagen DNeasy Blood Extraction Kit. Receptor amplification or capture employed the immunoSEQ multiplex PCR assay. For the multiplex PCR, a mixture combining 60 forward primers for TCR Vbeta segments and 13 reverse primers for TCR Jbeta segments was used. A multiplex PCR assay on genomic DNA amplified the CDR3 region of rearranged TCR beta genes. On the Illumina HiSeq System, the amplified TCR beta libraries were sequenced as 87-base-pair reads. The paper's processing steps were these. A later analysis counted approximately 84 million unique TCR beta chains across the 600 to 850 repertoires, and roughly 10 million of these chains were shared by at least two donors. A nearest-neighbor algorithm error-corrected the raw reads and collapsed the reads into unique sequences, merging closely related sequences to remove PCR and sequencing errors. To assign V, D and J gene segments, CDR3 sequences were aligned to IMGT reference sequences. For a sequence to be retained, a match of at least six nucleotides was required to both a V gene segment and a J gene segment. Rearrangements were classified as productive when the CDR3 lacked stop codons and remained in frame with V and J, and all other rearrangements were classified as non-productive. CDR3 was defined according to IMGT convention as the region running from the second conserved V-encoded cysteine to the conserved J-encoded phenylalanine. The earlier analysis of some 550 of the donors excluded any sequence lacking an unambiguous match to a single V gene segment. An earlier analysis of some 610 of the donors called V segments functional above 56.7% productive rearrangements and segregating when the between-donor standard deviation exceeded 5%. To diagnose cytomegalovirus status from the catalog of TCR beta chain sequences, a statistical classification framework was built. V and J gene assignment, in a later analysis, came from comparing TCR nucleotide sequences with IMGT/GENE-DB human TR gene sequences. A later analysis assigned CDR3 sequences and most-parsimonious VDJ recombination scenarios with the TCRdist pipeline. In a later analysis, each TCR beta chain was defined by its CDR3 amino acid sequence together with its V-gene family, and reads without a unique V-gene family were excluded. In a later analysis, 450 to 600 highly shared, low-generation-probability nucleotide sequences were removed to address suspected cross-contamination and a sequencing artifact. A later analysis calculated a clonal expansion index for each public chain from normalized within-repertoire ranks of inferred template counts. In a later analysis, generation probabilities were computed using a VDJ recombination model fitted to out-of-frame rearrangements, and the results were checked against IGoR. In a later analysis, TCR-TCR, TCR-HLA and TCR-CMV co-occurrence was scored with hypergeometric tests, and a repertoire-size bias correction was applied to TCR pairs. False discovery rates were estimated in a later analysis by permuting HLA or CMV assignments 20 times. In a later analysis, co-occurring TCRs were grouped using DBSCAN, and TCRdist sequence similarity was added for clustering within HLA-allele-positive subsets. Repertoires with fewer than 30,000 or more than 120,000 public chains, plus five repertoires with anomalous nucleotide sharing, were excluded from co-occurrence clustering. What TCRdb holds here is the immuneACCESS table cut down to in-frame rearrangements. Part of the clones is not present; checked against another copy, under half of the missing clones reflect an unresolved V gene, and the others are unexplained. That table gives V, J and clone size, and the DNA gave D and trimming. In this sample the table shows approximately 210,000 clones, 79% of which occur a single time. Jointly, the top ten make up roughly 1.4% of the sample.

Material: PBMCs. The clonotype comes from a girl aged 5 to 17 in good health and CMV-seropositive. The chain is made from TRBV7-7 and TRBJ1-4; no confident D gene assignment can be made. Read as DNA, the sequence is TGTGCCAGCAGCTTAGCCGAGGGTGAAAAACTGTTTTTT. It translates as CASSLAEGEKLFF.